Here is one T cell receptor (beta chain) with its context. Its target is unknown. The CDR3 is 15 amino acids. CDR1 and CDR2 from the germline V gene are SGHDT and YYEEEE. With 2 bases removed from V and 4 bases from J, the gap between germline ends came to 16 bases. This entry belongs to a study of T cell clonotyping in hematopoietic cell transplantation. General study points: Graft donor and pretransplant recipient Inverse Simpson Index values predicted broader posttransplant TCR diversity.

Repertoires were generated with immunoSEQ multiplex PCR, while TCRdb's copy carries only in-frame clones and drops some. In the table there are 15,000 or so clones, about four fifths of which are singletons. V and J are TRBV5-6 and TRBJ2-7; no reliable D call. The starting material was PBMCs, obtained 100 days after allogeneic stem cell transplant. The sequence was collected from a female patient in her thirties or forties who had an allogeneic stem cell transplant from a related donor, so T cells may come from the graft donor. Some clones in this sample may be carry-over from other donors' samples. This chain's CDR3 is CASSFRSGRAYEQYF. CDR3 DNA sequence: TGTGCCAGCAGCTTTCGTTCGGGCAGAGCTTACGAGCAGTACTTC. Using reference TRBV5-6 and TRBJ2-7 for the parts outside the CDR3, the full variable domain is DAGVTQSPTHLIKTRGQQVTLRCSPKSGHDTVSWYQQALGQGPQFIFQYYEEEERQRGNFPDRFSGHQFPNYSSELNVNALLLGDSALYLCASSFRSGRAYEQYFGPGTRLTVT.